The rows below give T cell receptor beta chains drawn from one sample of a study of shared clonotypes between healthy human individuals. Assay: immunoSEQ multiplex PCR; the TCRdb copy retains only in-frame clones and omits some. The sample consists of about 2.4 million clones, more than 90% of them appearing once. Sequences were obtained from naive CD4+ T cells sorted from blood. The receptors originated from a man between 18 and 35 years old in good health. Each CDR3 is given with its conserved first and last residue. The D gene is left open where the match is weak. Only some rows state a clone size, as once, few, many or a class for expanded clones.

V	size	D	length	J	CDR3	DNA
TRBV7-6	.	.	13	TRBJ2-2	CASSKTRTGELFF	TGTGCCAGCAGCAAAACTAGGACCGGGGAGCTGTTTTTT
TRBV18	.	.	12	TRBJ1-1	CASSPINTEAFF	TGTGCCAGCTCACCAATTAACACTGAAGCTTTCTTT
TRBV5-1	few	.	16	TRBJ1-4	CASSLAGLGGDEKLFF	TGCGCCAGCAGCTTGGCCGGTTTGGGGGGCGACGAAAAACTGTTTTTT
TRBV28	.	.	12	TRBJ1-2	CASSPSVEGYTF	TGTGCCAGCAGTCCCAGCGTGGAGGGCTACACCTTC
TRBV2	.	TRBD2	15	TRBJ2-7	CASGTSGRSSYEQYF	TGTGCCAGCGGGACTAGCGGGAGGAGCTCCTACGAGCAGTACTTC
TRBV6-5	.	TRBD1	16	TRBJ1-5	CASSSTQGRRNQPQHF	TGTGCCAGCAGTTCCACACAGGGGAGACGCAATCAGCCCCAGCATTTT
TRBV10-1	.	TRBD1	15	TRBJ2-7	CASSGKQGMAYEQYF	TGCGCCAGCAGTGGAAAACAGGGGATGGCCTACGAGCAGTACTTC
TRBV25-1	.	.	13	TRBJ2-2	CASSVSPAGELFF	TGTGCCAGCAGTGTTTCCCCCGCCGGGGAGCTGTTTTTT
TRBV7-2	.	TRBD1	16	TRBJ1-5	CASSFSDRNSNQPQHF	TGTGCCAGCAGCTTCTCGGACAGGAATAGCAATCAGCCCCAGCATTTT
TRBV10-1	.	TRBD1	14	TRBJ2-1	CASSVGQGRNEQFF	TGCGCCAGCAGCGTGGGACAGGGGCGGAATGAGCAGTTCTTC
TRBV12-5	.	TRBD2	15	TRBJ2-4	CASGLGLAGSNIQYF	TGTGCTAGTGGTTTGGGACTAGCGGGATCGAACATTCAGTACTTC
TRBV28	.	TRBD2	15	TRBJ2-1	CASSSGTSGDNEQFF	TGTGCCAGCAGTTCAGGGACTAGCGGCGACAATGAGCAGTTCTTC
TRBV18	.	TRBD1	15	TRBJ2-1	CASSPRDRVWHEQFF	TGTGCCAGCTCACCAAGGGACAGGGTTTGGCATGAGCAGTTCTTC
TRBV29-1	.	.	12	TRBJ2-3	CSVERSTDTQYF	TGCAGCGTTGAACGGAGCACAGATACGCAGTATTTT
TRBV4-3	.	.	14	TRBJ1-2	CASSQESRPYGYTF	TGCGCCAGCAGCCAAGAGTCTCGTCCTTACGGCTACACCTTC
TRBV6-6	.	.	14	TRBJ2-1	CASSQGFSYNEQFF	TGTGCCAGTTCACAGGGATTCTCCTACAATGAGCAGTTCTTC
TRBV18	.	TRBD1	14	TRBJ1-1	CASSPFTGDTEAFF	TGTGCCAGCTCACCATTTACAGGGGACACTGAAGCTTTCTTT
TRBV5-4	.	.	14	TRBJ2-5	CASSLGGSQETQYF	TGTGCCAGCAGCTTGGGCGGCAGCCAAGAGACCCAGTACTTC
TRBV30	.	.	15	TRBJ2-3	CAWSVVRLAADTQYF	TGTGCCTGGAGTGTGGTGCGCCTGGCGGCAGATACGCAGTATTTT
TRBV7-9	.	.	16	TRBJ1-1	CASSPAGQIMNTEAFF	TGTGCCAGCAGCCCGGCCGGGCAGATAATGAACACTGAAGCTTTCTTT
TRBV18	.	TRBD1	15	TRBJ1-6	CASSPQGANNSPLHF	TGTGCCAGCTCACCTCAGGGGGCCAATAATTCACCCCTCCACTTT
TRBV6-1	.	.	14	TRBJ2-7	CASTLRGVPYEQYF	TGTGCCAGCACATTAAGGGGGGTACCCTACGAGCAGTACTTC
TRBV6-1	.	.	14	TRBJ1-2	CASSEPPGVGGYTF	TGTGCCAGCAGTGAACCCCCGGGGGTCGGGGGCTACACCTTC
TRBV7-9	.	.	15	TRBJ2-5	CASSPGAGVVETQYF	TGTGCCAGCAGCCCAGGGGCGGGAGTGGTAGAGACCCAGTACTTC
TRBV19	.	TRBD1	14	TRBJ2-7	CASSAGDRIYEQYF	TGTGCCAGTAGTGCCGGGGACAGAATCTACGAGCAGTACTTC
TRBV5-1	.	TRBD2	15	TRBJ2-7	CASSFRLADLYEQYF	TGCGCCAGCAGCTTCCGGCTAGCGGATCTCTACGAGCAGTACTTC
TRBV19	.	TRBD1	13	TRBJ1-1	CASSIRQGTEAFF	TGTGCCAGTAGTATTCGACAGGGTACTGAAGCTTTCTTT
TRBV19	.	TRBD1	16	TRBJ2-3	CASSRQTGGGTDTQYF	TGTGCCAGTAGTAGACAAACAGGGGGCGGGACAGATACGCAGTATTTT
TRBV28	.	TRBD1	14	TRBJ1-3	CASTLTGAGNTIYF	TGTGCCAGCACCCTCACAGGGGCTGGAAACACCATATATTTT